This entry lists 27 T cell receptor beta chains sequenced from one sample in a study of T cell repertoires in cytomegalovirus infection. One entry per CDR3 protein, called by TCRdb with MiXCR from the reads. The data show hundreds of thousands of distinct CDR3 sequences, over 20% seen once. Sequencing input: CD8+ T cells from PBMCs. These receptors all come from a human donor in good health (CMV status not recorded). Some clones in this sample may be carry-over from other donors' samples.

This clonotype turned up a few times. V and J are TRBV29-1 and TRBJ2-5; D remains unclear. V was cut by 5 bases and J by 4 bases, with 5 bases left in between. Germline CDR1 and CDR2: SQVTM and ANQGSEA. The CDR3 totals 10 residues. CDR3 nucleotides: TGCAGCGTTCTCGGAGAGACCCAGTACTTC. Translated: CSVLGETQYF.

In DNA form, the CDR3 reads TGTGCCAGCAGCGAGGAGGAAGAGCGGAGCTCCTACAATGAGCAGTTCTTC. Amino acids: CASSEEEERSSYNEQFF. The genes are TRBV9 and TRBJ2-1; D may be TRBD2 (5 bases). The CDR3 is made up of 17 amino acids. Trimming pared 3 bases from V and 0 bases from J, leaving 16 bases between. From germline, CDR1 is SGDLS and CDR2 YYNGEE.

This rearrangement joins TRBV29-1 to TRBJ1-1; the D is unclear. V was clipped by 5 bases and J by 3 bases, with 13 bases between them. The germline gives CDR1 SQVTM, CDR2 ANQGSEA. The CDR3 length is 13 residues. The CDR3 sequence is CSVLTVRDTEAFF. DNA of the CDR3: TGCAGCGTTCTGACCGTCCGGGACACTGAAGCTTTCTTT.

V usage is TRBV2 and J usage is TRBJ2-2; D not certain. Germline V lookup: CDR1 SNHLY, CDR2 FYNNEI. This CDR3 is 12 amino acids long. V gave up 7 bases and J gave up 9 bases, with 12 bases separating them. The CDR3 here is CASNLVGRELFF. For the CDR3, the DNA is TGTGCCAGCAACCTAGTAGGACGGGAGCTGTTTTTT.

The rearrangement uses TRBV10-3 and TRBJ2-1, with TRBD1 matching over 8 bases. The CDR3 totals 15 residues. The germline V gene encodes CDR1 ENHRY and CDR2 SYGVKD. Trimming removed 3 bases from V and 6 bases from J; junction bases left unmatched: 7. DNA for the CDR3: TGTGCCATCAGTGATCCCGGGACAGGAGTCAATGAGCAGTTCTTC. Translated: CAISDPGTGVNEQFF.

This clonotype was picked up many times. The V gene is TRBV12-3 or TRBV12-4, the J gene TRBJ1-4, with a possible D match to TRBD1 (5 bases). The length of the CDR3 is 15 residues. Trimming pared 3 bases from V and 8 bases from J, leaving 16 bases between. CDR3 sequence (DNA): TGTGCCAGCAGTTTTCTAGGACCTGGGGGAGAAAAACTGTTTTTT. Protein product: CASSFLGPGGEKLFF.

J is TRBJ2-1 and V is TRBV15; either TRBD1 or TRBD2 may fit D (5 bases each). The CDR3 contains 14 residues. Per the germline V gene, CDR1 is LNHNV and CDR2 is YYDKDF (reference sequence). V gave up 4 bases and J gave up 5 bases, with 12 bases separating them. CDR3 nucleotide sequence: TGTGCCACCAGCACGAGGGACGGGAACAATGAGCAGTTCTTC. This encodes CATSTRDGNNEQFF.

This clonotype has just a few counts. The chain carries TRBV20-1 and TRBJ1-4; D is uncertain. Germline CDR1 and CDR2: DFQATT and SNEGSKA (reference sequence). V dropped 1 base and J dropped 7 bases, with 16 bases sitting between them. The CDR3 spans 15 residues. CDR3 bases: TGCAGTGCTAGAGGGCAAAAAGGGAGCGTTGAAAAACTGTTTTTT. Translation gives CSARGQKGSVEKLFF.

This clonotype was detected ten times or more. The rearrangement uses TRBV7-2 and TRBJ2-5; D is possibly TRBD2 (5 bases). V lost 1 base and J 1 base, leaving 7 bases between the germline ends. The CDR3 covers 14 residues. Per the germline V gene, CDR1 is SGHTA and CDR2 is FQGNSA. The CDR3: CASSLVSGQETQYF. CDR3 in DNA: TGTGCCAGCAGCTTAGTAAGCGGCCAAGAGACCCAGTACTTC.

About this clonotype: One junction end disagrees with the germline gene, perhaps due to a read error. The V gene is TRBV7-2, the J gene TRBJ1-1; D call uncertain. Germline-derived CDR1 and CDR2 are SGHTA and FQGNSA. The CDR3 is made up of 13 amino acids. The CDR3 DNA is TGTGCCAGCAGCTTACATATGAACACTGACGCTTTCTTT. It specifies CASSLHMNTDAFF.

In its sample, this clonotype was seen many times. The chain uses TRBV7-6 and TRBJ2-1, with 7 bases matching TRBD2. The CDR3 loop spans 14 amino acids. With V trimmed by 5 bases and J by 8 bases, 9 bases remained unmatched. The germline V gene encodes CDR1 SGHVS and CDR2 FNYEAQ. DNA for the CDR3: TGTGCCAGCAGCCCTCTCTTGCGGGGGTATGAGCAGTTCTTC. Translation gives CASSPLLRGYEQFF.

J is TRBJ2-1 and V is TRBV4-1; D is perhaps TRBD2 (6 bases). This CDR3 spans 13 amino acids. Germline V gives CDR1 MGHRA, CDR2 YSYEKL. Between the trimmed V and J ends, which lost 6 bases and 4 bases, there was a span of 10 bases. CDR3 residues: CASSTSRYNEQFF. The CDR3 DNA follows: TGCGCCAGCAGTACTAGCCGGTACAATGAGCAGTTCTTC.

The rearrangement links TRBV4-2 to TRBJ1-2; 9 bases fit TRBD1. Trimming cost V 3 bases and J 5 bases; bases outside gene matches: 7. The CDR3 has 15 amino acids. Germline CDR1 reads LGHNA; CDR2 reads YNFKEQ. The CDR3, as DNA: TGTGCCAGCAGCCAGACGGGACAGGGAGATTATGGCTACACCTTC. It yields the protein CASSQTGQGDYGYTF.

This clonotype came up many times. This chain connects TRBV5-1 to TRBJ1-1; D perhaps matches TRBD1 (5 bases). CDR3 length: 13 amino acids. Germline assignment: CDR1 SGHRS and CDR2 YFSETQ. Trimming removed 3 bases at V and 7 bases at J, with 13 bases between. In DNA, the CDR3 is TGCGCCAGCAGCTCTGGGACGGATATTGAAGCTTTCTTT. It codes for CASSSGTDIEAFF.

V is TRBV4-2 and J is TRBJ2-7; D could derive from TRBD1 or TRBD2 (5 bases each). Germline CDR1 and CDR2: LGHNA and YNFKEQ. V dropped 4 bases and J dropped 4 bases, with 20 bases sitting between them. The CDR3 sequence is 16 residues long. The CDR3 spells CASSPGHSLRGYEQYF. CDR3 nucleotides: TGTGCCAGCAGCCCCGGACACAGCCTAAGAGGGTACGAGCAGTACTTC.

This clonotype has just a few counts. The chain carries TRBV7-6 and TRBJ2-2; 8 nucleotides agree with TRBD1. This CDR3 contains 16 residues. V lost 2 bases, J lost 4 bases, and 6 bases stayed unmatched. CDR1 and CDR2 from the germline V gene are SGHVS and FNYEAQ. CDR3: CASSLSGQAGTGELFF. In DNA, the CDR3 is TGTGCCAGCAGCTTATCGGGACAGGCGGGCACCGGGGAGCTGTTTTTT.

CDR3 amino acids: CASNLQGAVSPLHF. In nucleotides, the CDR3 is TGTGCCAGCAACCTTCAGGGGGCTGTGTCACCCCTCCACTTT. This chain connects TRBV12-3 or TRBV12-4 to TRBJ1-6; TRBD1 agrees at 8 bases. The CDR3 runs to 14 residues. J lost 10 bases, V lost 7 bases, and 9 bases had no gene match.

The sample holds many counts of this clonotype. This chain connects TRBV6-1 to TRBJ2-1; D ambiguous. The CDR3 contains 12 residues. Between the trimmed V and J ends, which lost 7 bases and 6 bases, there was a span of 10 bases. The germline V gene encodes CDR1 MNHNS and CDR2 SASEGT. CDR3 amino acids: CASIYLANEQFF. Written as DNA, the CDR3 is TGTGCCAGCATATATCTTGCCAATGAGCAGTTCTTC.

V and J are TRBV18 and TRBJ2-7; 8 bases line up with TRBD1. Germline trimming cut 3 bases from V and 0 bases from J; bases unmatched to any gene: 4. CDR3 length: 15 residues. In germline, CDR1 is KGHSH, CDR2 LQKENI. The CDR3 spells CASSPSGTGSYEQYF. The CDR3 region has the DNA TGTGCCAGCTCACCGTCCGGGACAGGCTCCTACGAGCAGTACTTC.

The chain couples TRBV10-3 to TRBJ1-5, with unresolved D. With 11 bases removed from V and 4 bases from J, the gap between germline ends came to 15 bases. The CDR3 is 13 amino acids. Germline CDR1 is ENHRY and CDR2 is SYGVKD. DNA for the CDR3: TGTGCCTCAGCCATCGCTCGGAATCAGCCCCAGCATTTT. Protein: CASAIARNQPQHF.

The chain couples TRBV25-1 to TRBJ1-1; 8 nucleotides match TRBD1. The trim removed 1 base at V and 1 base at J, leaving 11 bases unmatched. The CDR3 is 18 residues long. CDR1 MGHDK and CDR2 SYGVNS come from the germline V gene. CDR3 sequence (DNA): TGTGCCAGCAGTGAATTGGGGCAGGGGGCGGAACGGAACACTGAAGCTTTCTTT. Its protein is CASSELGQGAERNTEAFF. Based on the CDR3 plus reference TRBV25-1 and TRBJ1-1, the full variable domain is EADIYQTPRYLVIGTGKKITLECSQTMGHDKMYWYQQDPGMELHLIHYSYGVNSTEKGDLSSESTVSRIRTEHFPLTLESARPSHTSQYLCASSELGQGAERNTEAFFGQGTRLTVV.

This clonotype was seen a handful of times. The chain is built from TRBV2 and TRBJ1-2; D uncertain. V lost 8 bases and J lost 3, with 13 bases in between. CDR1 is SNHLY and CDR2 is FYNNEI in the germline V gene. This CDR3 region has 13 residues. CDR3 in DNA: TGTGCCAGCCGAGACGCAAACGACTATGGCTACACCTTC. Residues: CASRDANDYGYTF.

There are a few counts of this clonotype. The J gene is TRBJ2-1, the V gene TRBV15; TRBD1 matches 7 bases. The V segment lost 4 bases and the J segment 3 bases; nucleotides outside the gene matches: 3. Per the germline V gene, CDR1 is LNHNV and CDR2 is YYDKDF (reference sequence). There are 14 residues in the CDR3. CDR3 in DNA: TGTGCCACCAGCACGGGACAGAGCTACAATGAGCAGTTCTTC. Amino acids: CATSTGQSYNEQFF.

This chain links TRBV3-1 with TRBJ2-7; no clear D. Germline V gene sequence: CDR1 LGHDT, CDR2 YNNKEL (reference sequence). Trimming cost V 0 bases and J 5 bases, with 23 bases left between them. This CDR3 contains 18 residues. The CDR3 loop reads CASSQDLGILYSIDEQYF. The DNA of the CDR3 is TGTGCCAGCAGCCAAGATCTGGGGATCCTCTATTCCATCGACGAGCAGTACTTC.

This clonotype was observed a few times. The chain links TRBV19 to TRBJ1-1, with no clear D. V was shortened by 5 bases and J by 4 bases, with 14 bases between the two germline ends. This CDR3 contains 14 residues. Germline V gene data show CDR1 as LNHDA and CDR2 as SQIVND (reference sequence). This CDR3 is CASSLLDEFTEAFF. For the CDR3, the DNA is TGTGCCAGTAGTCTTCTGGACGAATTCACTGAAGCTTTCTTT. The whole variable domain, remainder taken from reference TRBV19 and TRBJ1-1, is DGGITQSPKYLFRKEGQNVTLSCEQNLNHDAMYWYRQDPGQGLRLIYYSQIVNDFQKGDIAEGYSVSREKKESFPLTVTSAQKNPTAFYLCASSLLDEFTEAFFGQGTRLTVV.

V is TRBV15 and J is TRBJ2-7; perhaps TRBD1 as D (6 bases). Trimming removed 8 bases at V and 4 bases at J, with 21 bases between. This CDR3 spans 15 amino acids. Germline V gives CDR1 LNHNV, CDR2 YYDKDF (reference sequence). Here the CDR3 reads CATALLPGEVYEQYF. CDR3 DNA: TGTGCCACCGCTTTGCTGCCAGGGGAAGTGTACGAGCAGTACTTC.

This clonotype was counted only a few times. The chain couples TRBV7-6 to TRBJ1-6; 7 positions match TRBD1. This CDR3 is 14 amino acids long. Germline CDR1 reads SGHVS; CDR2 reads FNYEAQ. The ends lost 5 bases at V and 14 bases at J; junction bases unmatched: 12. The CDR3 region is CASSDRTGPPSLHF. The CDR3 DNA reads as TGTGCCAGCAGCGACCGGACAGGCCCTCCCTCCCTCCACTTT.